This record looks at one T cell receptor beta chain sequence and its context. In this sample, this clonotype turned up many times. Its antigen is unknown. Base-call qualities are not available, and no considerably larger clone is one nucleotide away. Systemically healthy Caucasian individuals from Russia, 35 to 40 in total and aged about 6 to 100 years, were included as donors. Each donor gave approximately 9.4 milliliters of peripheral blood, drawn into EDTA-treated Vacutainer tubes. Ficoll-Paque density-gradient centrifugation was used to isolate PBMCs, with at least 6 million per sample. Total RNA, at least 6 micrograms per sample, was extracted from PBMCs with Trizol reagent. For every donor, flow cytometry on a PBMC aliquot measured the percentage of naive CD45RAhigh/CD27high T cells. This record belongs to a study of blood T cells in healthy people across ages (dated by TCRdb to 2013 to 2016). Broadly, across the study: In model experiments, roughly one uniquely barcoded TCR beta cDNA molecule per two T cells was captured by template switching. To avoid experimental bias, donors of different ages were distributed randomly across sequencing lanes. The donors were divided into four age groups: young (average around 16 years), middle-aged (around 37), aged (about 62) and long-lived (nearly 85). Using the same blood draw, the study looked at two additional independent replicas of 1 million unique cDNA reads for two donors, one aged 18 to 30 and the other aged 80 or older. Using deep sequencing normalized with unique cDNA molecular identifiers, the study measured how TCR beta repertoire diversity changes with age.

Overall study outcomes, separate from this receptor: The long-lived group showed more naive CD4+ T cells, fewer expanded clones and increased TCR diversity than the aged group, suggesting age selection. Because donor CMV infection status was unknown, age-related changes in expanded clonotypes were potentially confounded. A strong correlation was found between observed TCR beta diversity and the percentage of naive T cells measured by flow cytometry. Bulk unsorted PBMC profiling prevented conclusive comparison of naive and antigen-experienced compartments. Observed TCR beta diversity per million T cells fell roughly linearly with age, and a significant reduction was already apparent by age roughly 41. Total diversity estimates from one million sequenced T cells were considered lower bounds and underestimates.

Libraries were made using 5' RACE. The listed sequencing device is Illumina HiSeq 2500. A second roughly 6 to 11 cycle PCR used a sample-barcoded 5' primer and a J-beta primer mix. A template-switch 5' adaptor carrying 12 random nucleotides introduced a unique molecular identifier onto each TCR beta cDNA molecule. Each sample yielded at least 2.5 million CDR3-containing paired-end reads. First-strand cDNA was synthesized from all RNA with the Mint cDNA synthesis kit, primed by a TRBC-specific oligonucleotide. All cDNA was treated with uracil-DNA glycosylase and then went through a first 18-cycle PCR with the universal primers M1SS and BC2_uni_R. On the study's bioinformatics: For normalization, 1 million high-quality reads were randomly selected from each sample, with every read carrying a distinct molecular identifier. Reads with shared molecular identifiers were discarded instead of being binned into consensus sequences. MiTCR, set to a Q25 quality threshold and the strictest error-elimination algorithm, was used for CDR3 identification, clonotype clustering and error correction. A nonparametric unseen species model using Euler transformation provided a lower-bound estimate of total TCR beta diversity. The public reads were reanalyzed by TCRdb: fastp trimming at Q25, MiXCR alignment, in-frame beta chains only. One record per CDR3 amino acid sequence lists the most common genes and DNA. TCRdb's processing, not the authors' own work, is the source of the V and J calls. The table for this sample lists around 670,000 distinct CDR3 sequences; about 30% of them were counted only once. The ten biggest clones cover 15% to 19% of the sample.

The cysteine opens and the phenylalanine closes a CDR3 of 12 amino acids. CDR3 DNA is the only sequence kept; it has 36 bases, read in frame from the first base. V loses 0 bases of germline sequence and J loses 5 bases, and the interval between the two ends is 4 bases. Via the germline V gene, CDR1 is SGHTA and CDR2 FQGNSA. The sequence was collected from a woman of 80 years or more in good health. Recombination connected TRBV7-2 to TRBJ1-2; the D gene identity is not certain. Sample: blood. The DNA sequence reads TGTGCCAGCAGCTTAGCGGGTTATGGCTACACCTTC. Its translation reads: CASSLAGYGYTF.